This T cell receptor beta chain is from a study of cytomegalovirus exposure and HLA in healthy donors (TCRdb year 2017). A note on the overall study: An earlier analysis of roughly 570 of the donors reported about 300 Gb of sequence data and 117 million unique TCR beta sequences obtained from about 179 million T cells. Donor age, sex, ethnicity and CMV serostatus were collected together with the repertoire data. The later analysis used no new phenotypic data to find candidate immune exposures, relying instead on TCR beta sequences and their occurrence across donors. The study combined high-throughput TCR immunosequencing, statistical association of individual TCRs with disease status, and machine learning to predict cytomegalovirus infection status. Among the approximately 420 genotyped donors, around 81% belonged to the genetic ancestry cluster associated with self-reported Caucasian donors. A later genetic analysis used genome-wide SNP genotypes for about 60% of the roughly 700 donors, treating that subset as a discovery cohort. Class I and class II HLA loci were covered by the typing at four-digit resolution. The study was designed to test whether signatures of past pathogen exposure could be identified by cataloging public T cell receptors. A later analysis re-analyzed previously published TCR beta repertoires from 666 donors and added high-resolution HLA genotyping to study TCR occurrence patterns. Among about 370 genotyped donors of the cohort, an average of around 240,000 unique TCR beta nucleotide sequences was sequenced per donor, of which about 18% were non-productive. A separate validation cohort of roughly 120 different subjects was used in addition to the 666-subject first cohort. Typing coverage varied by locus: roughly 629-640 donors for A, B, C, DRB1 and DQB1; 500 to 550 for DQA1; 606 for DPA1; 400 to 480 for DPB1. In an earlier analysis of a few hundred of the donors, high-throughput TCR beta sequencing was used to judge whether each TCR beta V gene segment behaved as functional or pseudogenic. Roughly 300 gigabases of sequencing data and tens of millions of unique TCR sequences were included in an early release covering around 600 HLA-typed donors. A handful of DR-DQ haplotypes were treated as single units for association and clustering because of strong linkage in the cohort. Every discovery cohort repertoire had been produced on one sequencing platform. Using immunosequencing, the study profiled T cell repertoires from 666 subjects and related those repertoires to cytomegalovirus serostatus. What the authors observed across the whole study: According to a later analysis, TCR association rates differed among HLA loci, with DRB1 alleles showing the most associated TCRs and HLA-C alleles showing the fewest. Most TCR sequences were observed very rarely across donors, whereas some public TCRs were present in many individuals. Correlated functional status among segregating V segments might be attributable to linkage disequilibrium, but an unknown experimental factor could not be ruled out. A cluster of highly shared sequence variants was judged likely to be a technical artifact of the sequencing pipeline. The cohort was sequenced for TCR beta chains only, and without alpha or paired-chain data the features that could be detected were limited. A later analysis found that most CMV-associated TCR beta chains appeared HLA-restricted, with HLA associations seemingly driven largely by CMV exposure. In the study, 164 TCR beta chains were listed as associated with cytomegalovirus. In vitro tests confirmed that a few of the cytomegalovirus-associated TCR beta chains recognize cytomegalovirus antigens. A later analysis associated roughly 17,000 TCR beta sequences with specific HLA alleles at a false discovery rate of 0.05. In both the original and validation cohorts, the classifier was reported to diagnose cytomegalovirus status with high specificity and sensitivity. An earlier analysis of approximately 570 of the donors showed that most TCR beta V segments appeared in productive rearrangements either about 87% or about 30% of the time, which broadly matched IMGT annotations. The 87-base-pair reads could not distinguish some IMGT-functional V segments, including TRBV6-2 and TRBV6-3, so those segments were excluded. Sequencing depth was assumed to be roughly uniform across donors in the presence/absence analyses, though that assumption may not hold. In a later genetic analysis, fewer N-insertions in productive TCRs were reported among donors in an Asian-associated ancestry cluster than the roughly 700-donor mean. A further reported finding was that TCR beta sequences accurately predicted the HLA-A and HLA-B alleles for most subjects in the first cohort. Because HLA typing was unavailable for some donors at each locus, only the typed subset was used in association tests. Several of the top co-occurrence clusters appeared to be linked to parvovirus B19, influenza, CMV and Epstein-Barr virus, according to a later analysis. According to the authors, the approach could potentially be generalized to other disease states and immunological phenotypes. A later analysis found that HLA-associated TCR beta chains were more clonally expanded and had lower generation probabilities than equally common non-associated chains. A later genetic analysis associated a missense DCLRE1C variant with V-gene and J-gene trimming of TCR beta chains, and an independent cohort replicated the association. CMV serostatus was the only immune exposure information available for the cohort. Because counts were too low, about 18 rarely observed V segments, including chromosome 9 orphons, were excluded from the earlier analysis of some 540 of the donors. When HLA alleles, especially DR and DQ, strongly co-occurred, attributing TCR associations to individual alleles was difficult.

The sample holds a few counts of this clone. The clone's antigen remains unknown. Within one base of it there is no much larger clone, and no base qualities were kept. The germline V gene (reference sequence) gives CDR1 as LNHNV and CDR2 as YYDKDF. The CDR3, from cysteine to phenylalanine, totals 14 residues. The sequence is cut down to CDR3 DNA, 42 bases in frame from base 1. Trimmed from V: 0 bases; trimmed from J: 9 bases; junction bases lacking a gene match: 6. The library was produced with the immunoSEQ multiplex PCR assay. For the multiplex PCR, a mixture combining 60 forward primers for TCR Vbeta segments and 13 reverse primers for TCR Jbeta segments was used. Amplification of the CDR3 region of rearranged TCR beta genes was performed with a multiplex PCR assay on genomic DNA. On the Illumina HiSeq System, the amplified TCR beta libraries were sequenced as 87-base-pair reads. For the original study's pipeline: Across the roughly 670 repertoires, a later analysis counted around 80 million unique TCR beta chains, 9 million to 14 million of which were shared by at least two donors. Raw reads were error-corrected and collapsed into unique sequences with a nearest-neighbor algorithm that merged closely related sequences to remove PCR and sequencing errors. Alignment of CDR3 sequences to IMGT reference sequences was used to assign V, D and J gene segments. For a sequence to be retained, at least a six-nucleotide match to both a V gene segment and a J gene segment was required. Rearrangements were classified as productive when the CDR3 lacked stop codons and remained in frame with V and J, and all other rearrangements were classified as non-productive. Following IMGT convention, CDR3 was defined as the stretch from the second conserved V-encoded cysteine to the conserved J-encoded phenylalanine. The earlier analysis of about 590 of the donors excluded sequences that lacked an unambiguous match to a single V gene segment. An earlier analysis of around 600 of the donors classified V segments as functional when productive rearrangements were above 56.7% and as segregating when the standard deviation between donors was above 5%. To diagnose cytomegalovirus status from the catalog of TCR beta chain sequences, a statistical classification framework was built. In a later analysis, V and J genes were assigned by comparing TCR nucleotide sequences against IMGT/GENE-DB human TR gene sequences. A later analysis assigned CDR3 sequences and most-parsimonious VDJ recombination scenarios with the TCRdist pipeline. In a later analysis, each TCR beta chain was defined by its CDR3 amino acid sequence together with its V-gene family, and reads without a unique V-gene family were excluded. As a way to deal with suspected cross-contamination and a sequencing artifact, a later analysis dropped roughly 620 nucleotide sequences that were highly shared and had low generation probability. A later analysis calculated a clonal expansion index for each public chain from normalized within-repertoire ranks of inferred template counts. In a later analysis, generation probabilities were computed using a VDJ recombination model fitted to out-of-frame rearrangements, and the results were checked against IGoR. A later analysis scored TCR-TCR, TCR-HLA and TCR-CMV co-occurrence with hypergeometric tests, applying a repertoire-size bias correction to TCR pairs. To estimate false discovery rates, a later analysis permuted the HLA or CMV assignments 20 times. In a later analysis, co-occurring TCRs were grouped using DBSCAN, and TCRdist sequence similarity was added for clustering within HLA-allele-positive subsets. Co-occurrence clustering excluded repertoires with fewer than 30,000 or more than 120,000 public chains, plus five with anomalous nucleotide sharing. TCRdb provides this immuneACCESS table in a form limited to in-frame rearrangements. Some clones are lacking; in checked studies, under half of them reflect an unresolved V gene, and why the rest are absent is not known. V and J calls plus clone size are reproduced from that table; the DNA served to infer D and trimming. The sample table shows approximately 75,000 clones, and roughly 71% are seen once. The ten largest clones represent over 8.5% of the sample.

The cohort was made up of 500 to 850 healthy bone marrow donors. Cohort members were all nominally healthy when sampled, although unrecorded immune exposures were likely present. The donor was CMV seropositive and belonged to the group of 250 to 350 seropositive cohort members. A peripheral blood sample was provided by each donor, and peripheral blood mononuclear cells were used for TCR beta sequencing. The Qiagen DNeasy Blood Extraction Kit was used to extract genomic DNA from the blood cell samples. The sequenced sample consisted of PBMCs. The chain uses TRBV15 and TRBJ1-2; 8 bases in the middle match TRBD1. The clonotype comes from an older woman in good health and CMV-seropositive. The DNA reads TGTGCCACCAGCAGAGATGGCAGGGGGCCTAGCTACACCTTC. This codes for CATSRDGRGPSYTF.